These 27 T cell receptor beta chains originate from one sample sequenced in a study of identical twins. TCRdb analysed the 5' RACE reads with MiXCR anew, one entry per CDR3 protein. This table has around 1.7 million distinct CDR3 sequences, about 32% appearing once. Sequenced material: cord blood. The receptors shown here come from a newborn girl in good health.

This clonotype has at least ten counts. The V and J genes are TRBV5-1 and TRBJ2-1, with TRBD1 matching 7 bases. Germline CDR1 reads SGHRS; CDR2 reads YFSETQ. The CDR3 loop spans 12 amino acids. V shed 1 base and J 13 bases; nucleotides not matched to a gene: 5. The CDR3 DNA follows: TGCGCCAGCAGCTTGCGACAGGGCGGACAGTTCTTC. It translates to CASSLRQGGQFF.

This clonotype was counted a few times. CDR3 region: CASSVGASGGYEQYF. CDR3 DNA: TGTGCCAGCAGCGTAGGGGCTAGCGGGGGTTACGAGCAGTACTTC. This rearrangement joins TRBV9 to TRBJ2-7, with 10 bases matching TRBD2. Trimming at V came to 0 bases and at J to 4 bases, leaving 4 bases not matched to a gene. The germline CDR1 and CDR2 sequences are SGDLS and YYNGEE. This CDR3 spans 15 amino acids. Looking up the rest from reference TRBV9 and TRBJ2-7 gives the full variable domain: DSGVTQTPKHLITATGQRVTLRCSPRSGDLSVYWYQQSLDQGLQFLIQYYNGEERAKGNILERFSAQQFPDLHSELNLSSLELGDSALYFCASSVGASGGYEQYFGPGTRLTVT.

V and J are TRBV7-9 and TRBJ2-6, with unresolved D. Germline CDR1 SEHNR, CDR2 FQNEAQ (reference sequence). The CDR3 runs 11 residues. CDR3 region: CAGSGANVLTF. In nucleotides, the CDR3 is TGTGCAGGCTCTGGGGCCAACGTCCTGACTTTC.

The gene calls are TRBV5-1 and TRBJ1-1; 9 bases line up with TRBD1. V trimming: 4 bases; J trimming: 0 bases; junction bases outside the gene matches: 13. The CDR3 consists of 18 residues. Germline values: CDR1 SGHRS, CDR2 YFSETQ. Here the CDR3 reads CASSLLRDRAPMNTEAFF. As DNA, the CDR3 is TGCGCCAGCAGCCTACTCCGGGACAGGGCGCCCATGAACACTGAAGCTTTCTTT.

The chain has TRBV10-3 and TRBJ1-1; a possible D gene is TRBD1 (6 bases). CDR1 and CDR2 (germline): ENHRY, SYGVKD. This CDR3 contains 15 residues. With 5 bases removed from V and 4 bases from J, the gap between germline ends came to 17 bases. This CDR3 reads CAISPKERGATEAFF. The CDR3 bases are TGTGCCATCAGTCCAAAGGAGAGGGGGGCCACTGAAGCTTTCTTT.

The V gene is TRBV20-1, the J gene TRBJ2-3; D is unclear. There are 11 residues in the CDR3. Germline CDR1 reads DFQATT; CDR2 reads SNEGSKA (reference sequence). V was clipped by 4 bases and J by 4 bases, with 6 bases between them. The CDR3: CSAKTADTQYF. In DNA form, the CDR3 reads TGCAGTGCTAAGACGGCAGATACGCAGTATTTT.

The DNA for the CDR3 is TGCAGTGCTAGGCCATACAGGGAAGGAGGCGCATACTATGGCTACACCTTC. Amino acids: CSARPYREGGAYYGYTF. The rearrangement links TRBV20-1 to TRBJ1-2; D perhaps matches TRBD1 (6 bases). The V end was cut by 3 bases, the J end by 3 bases, with 23 bases between. The CDR3 has 17 amino acids. Germline V lookup: CDR1 DFQATT, CDR2 SNEGSKA (reference sequence).

The CDR3 region has the DNA TGTGCCAGCAGCCAACTTTCAGAGGTGGTTAGCTACACCTTC. This translates into CASSQLSEVVSYTF. The rearrangement joins TRBV3-1 to TRBJ1-2; D is ambiguous. This CDR3 spans 14 amino acids. With 2 bases removed from V and 9 bases from J, the gap between germline ends came to 16 bases. In germline, CDR1 is LGHDT, CDR2 YNNKEL (reference sequence).

This clonotype showed up many times. The gene calls are TRBV6-5 and TRBJ2-7, with 7 nucleotides matching TRBD1. The CDR3 length is 15 residues. From germline, CDR1 is MNHEY and CDR2 SVGAGI. V lost 5 bases to trimming and J lost 9 bases; unmatched junction nucleotides: 16. The DNA for the CDR3 is TGTGCCAGCAGTGACCGGACAGGACAGTACTGGGGGCAGTACTTC. Its protein product is CASSDRTGQYWGQYF.

As regards this clonotype: One end of the junction does not line up with germline, which may come from a read error. As DNA, the CDR3 is TGTGCCAGCAGCCAACAGGGACATAATTCACCCCCCCACTTT. Translating it yields CASSQQGHNSPPHF. The rearrangement uses TRBV28 and TRBJ1-6; D might be TRBD1 (6 bases). This CDR3 has 14 residues. Germline V gives CDR1 MDHEN, CDR2 SYDVKM. Complete variable domain (other parts from reference TRBV28 and TRBJ1-6): DVKVTQSSRYLVKRTGEKVFLECVQDMDHENMFWYRQDPGLGLRLIYFSYDVKMKEKGDIPEGYSVSREKKERFSLILESASTNQTSMYLCASSQQGHNSPPHFGNGTRLTVT.

This chain links TRBV11-2 with TRBJ1-6; D is ambiguous. The CDR3 runs to 19 residues. Germline loops: CDR1 SGHAT, CDR2 FQNNGV. Trimming left V 5 bases short and J 0 bases short, with 20 bases between. For the CDR3, the DNA is TGTGCCAGCAGCGATCGGTTCGGTTCTACCAGCTCCTATAATTCACCCCTCCACTTT. Amino acids: CASSDRFGSTSSYNSPLHF.

This clonotype was counted only a few times. V usage is TRBV4-2 and J usage is TRBJ2-7; no clear D gene. V was pared by 0 bases and J by 7 bases, with 10 bases between. Germline assignment: CDR1 LGHNA and CDR2 YNFKEQ. The CDR3 has 13 residues. CDR3 nucleotide sequence: TGTGCCAGCAGCCAAGAGGCGTGGAATGAGCAGTACTTC. This gives the protein CASSQEAWNEQYF.

The chain has TRBV20-1 and TRBJ1-5; TRBD1 matches at 7 bases. Germline V gene data show CDR1 as DFQATT and CDR2 as SNEGSKA (reference sequence). Germline trimming cut 1 base from V and 7 bases from J; bases unmatched to any gene: 10. The CDR3 extends over 15 amino acids. CDR3 residues: CSARVPDRVNQPQHF. The CDR3, as DNA: TGCAGTGCTAGAGTTCCCGACAGGGTAAACCAGCCCCAGCATTTT.

The chain links TRBV7-2 to TRBJ2-7, with 8 bases identical to TRBD2. The CDR3 has 15 amino acids. Germline assignment: CDR1 SGHTA and CDR2 FQGNSA. J was trimmed by 3 bases and V by 1 base; bases with no gene match: 5. CDR3 region: CASSLEGGGIYEQYF. As DNA, the CDR3 is TGTGCCAGCAGCTTAGAAGGCGGGGGGATCTACGAGCAGTACTTC.

This clonotype was recorded a few times. The chain recombines TRBV27 with TRBJ2-7, with TRBD2 identical over 7 bases. The CDR3 spans 15 residues. V gave up 2 bases and J gave up 7 bases; unmatched junction bases: 11. The V gene's germline CDR1 is MNHEY and CDR2 SMNVEV (reference sequence). The CDR3 DNA follows: TGTGCCAGCAGTTTACTAGCGGATACACGAGGGGAGCAGTACTTC. Protein product: CASSLLADTRGEQYF.

The chain joins TRBV20-1 to TRBJ2-4, with 9 bases lining up with TRBD1. The J call is doubtful: the DNA matches TRBJ2-7 better. Looked up from germline, CDR1 is DFQATT and CDR2 is SNEGSKA (reference sequence). The CDR3 sequence is 13 residues long. The CDR3 nucleotides read TGCAGTGCTGGGACAGGGCCAATTTACGAGCAGTACTTC. It encodes CSAGTGPIYEQYF.

The rearrangement links TRBV27 to TRBJ1-2; possible D gene TRBD1, 6 bases. V was clipped by 2 bases and J by 3 bases, with 25 bases between them. CDR3 length: 19 amino acids. Germline assignment: CDR1 MNHEY and CDR2 SMNVEV (reference sequence). CDR3 sequence reads: CASSLIGFVFPGQHYGYTF. The CDR3 nucleotides are TGTGCCAGCAGTTTAATCGGTTTTGTGTTCCCCGGACAGCACTATGGCTACACCTTC.

The chain employs TRBV12-3 or TRBV12-4 and TRBJ2-5; 7 bases are a match to TRBD1. Trimming at V came to 3 bases and at J to 7 bases, leaving 11 bases not matched to a gene. The CDR3 loop spans 15 amino acids. CDR3 in DNA: TGTGCCAGCAGTTTTGGCCAGGGGGATCCTGGGACCCAGTACTTC. This encodes CASSFGQGDPGTQYF.

J is TRBJ2-1 and V is TRBV7-9, with TRBD1 identical over 9 bases. The trim removed 5 bases at V and 5 bases at J, leaving 7 bases unmatched. The CDR3 is 15 residues long. Germline CDR1 and CDR2: SEHNR and FQNEAQ (reference sequence). The DNA for the CDR3 is TGTGCCAGCAGCATTAGACAGGGGGGTAACAATGAGCAGTTCTTC. Translation: CASSIRQGGNNEQFF.

The rearrangement joins TRBV18 to TRBJ1-2; TRBD1 aligns across 7 bases. Trimming removed 0 bases from V and 8 bases from J; junction bases left unmatched: 6. Germline V CDR1 and CDR2: KGHSH, LQKENI. The CDR3 consists of 14 residues. The CDR3 sequence: CASSPPGQLGGYTF. DNA of the CDR3: TGTGCCAGCTCACCACCGGGACAGTTAGGAGGCTACACCTTC.

For this clonotype: This may be a read error, as it is one base from a much larger clone. The chain has TRBV29-1 and TRBJ2-7; 7 positions match TRBD2. CDR1 is SQVTM, CDR2 ANQGSEA, per germline. CDR3 size: 14 residues. The CDR3 nucleotides are TGCAGCGTTGGGCCTAGCGGTAGCTCCTGCGAGCAGTACTTC. This sequence encodes CSVGPSGSSCEQYF.

J is TRBJ2-4 and V is TRBV4-1; 8 bases match TRBD1. There are 13 residues in the CDR3. The V segment lost 1 base and the J segment 13 bases; nucleotides outside the gene matches: 6. The germline V gene has CDR1 MGHRA and CDR2 YSYEKL. CDR3 sequence reads: CASSQGSTGEQYF. In nucleotides, the CDR3 is TGCGCCAGCAGCCAAGGTTCGACAGGGGAGCAGTACTTC.

The chain recombines TRBV18 with TRBJ1-1; D ambiguous. Trimming took off 6 bases at V and 7 bases at J, with 15 bases between the two ends. Per germline, CDR1 KGHSH and CDR2 LQKENI. There are 13 residues in the CDR3. The CDR3 protein is CASSRAWEGEAFF. CDR3 DNA: TGTGCCAGCTCCCGAGCCTGGGAGGGTGAAGCTTTCTTT.

This clonotype was detected only a few times. CDR3 coding DNA: TGTGCCAGCAGTTCGAAGGGGCGCAAGTACAATGAGCAGTTCTTC. Translating it yields CASSSKGRKYNEQFF. V and J are TRBV12-3 or TRBV12-4 and TRBJ2-1, with a possible D match to TRBD1 (5 bases). V was shortened by 4 bases and J by 4 bases, with 14 bases between the two germline ends. The CDR3 is 15 amino acids.

V usage is TRBV20-1 and J usage is TRBJ2-3; D possibly corresponds to TRBD1 (6 bases). The CDR3 runs to 13 residues. V was clipped by 6 bases and J by 1 base, with 11 bases between them. The germline gives CDR1 DFQATT, CDR2 SNEGSKA (reference sequence). The CDR3 DNA follows: TGCAGTGCCCCGAAGGGGGGCACAGATACGCAGTATTTT. Encoded protein: CSAPKGGTDTQYF.

The sample holds a few counts of this clonotype. This sequence joins TRBV20-1 and TRBJ2-7, with 8 bases identical to TRBD2. CDR1 is DFQATT and CDR2 is SNEGSKA in the germline V gene (reference sequence). This CDR3 has 15 residues. The J segment lost 1 base and the V segment lost 0 bases, leaving 5 bases of the junction unmatched. Here the CDR3 reads CSAREGTRRSYEQYF. The CDR3 DNA is TGCAGTGCTAGAGAAGGGACTAGGAGGTCCTACGAGCAGTACTTC.

This chain connects TRBV7-2 to TRBJ1-1; perhaps TRBD1 as D (5 bases). V shed 2 bases and J shed 8 bases, with 6 bases lying between them. This CDR3 spans 11 amino acids. Germline lookup yields CDR1 SGHTA and CDR2 FQGNSA. The CDR3 DNA reads TGTGCCAGCAGCTTATACAGGGAAGCTTTCTTT. It is translated as CASSLYREAFF.